This TCR beta chain came from a study of identical twins. This clonotype occurred a few times. Its antigen is as yet unknown. Study results and caveats: For cord blood, abundant beta clonotypes had fewer insertions, unlike memory repertoires, which showed none.

From the 5' RACE reads, TCRdb called clonotypes with MiXCR, one entry per CDR3 protein. The table shows approximately 600,000 distinct CDR3 sequences, with roughly 9.9% occurring only once. The V and J ends lost 4 bases and 3 bases respectively, with 26 bases between them. There are 19 residues in the CDR3. This same sample was also taken into another study, of yellow fever vaccine responses in identical twins.

Sequenced material: PBMCs. This clonotype was obtained from a woman between 18 and 29 years old in good health. The chain combines TRBV5-7 with TRBJ2-4, with D tentatively TRBD1 (5 bases). Being an ORF, TRBV5-7 has a function that is uncertain. The CDR3 DNA follows: TGTGCCAGCAGCCCAACTGTAAACAGGACCCGACCCAGCAAAAACATTCAGTACTTC. This translates into CASSPTVNRTRPSKNIQYF.